This T cell receptor beta chain was identified during a study of shared clonotypes between healthy human individuals. As to this clone: Its antigen is not identified.

Every donor was a Caucasian adult from Nashville, Tennessee. Several immunoSEQ plates received, in even portions, the genomic DNA of each subset. The repertoire was sequenced with immunoSEQ multiplex PCR; TCRdb's copy has only in-frame clones and lacks some. The profile covers roughly 500,000 clones, with 78% appearing a single time and around 12% taken by the ten largest. General study points: Represented diversity, genetic and exposure-history alike, was limited by few donors. Expectations were that clonotype sharing among donors would be affected by sequencing depth.

The sequence came from a middle-aged woman in good health. Some clones in this sample may be carry-over from other donors' samples. What was sequenced was PBMCs.

CDR3 residues: CASSSGLATYEQYF. DNA for the CDR3: TGCGCCAGCAGCTCGGGACTAGCGACCTACGAGCAGTACTTC. This chain links TRBV5-1 with TRBJ2-7, with 10 bases that match TRBD2. Per the germline V gene, CDR1 is SGHRS and CDR2 is YFSETQ. The V segment lost 3 bases and the J segment 2 bases; nucleotides outside the gene matches: 2. The CDR3 sequence is 14 residues long.